This record covers a single TCR beta chain. Its antigen is currently unknown. The data are from a study of somatic mutations in cytotoxic T cells in rheumatoid arthritis. Study details: Patient blood, roughly 33 ml in EDTA, was obtained immediately after diagnosis and prior to the start of any treatment. Sorted by flow to nearly 100% purity were some V beta antibody-stained T-cell populations, including V beta1+ cells sequenced for TCRB. Study results and caveats: CD8+ T-cell clonality did not differ significantly between rheumatoid arthritis patients and age-matched healthy controls. The study found that the largest CD8+ clone exceeded 20% of CD8+ cells in about an eighth of the roughly 65 patients.

Sequencing used immunoSEQ multiplex PCR; TCRdb keeps in-frame clones, though not all of them. This sample has some 30,000 clones; approximately 86% occur once, and the top ten carry roughly 9.7%. The source material was CD8+ T cells sorted from blood. The TCR comes from an adult with rheumatoid arthritis.

In DNA, the CDR3 is TGTGCCAGCAGCTTAGGGCGACGGGTTTACGAGCAGTACTTC. It yields the protein CASSLGRRVYEQYF. The V gene is TRBV13, the J gene TRBJ2-7; D is unclear. Germline loops: CDR1 PRHDT, CDR2 FYEKMQ (reference sequence). The CDR3 has 14 residues. Trimming pared 0 bases from V and 4 bases from J, leaving 10 bases between.